A selection of T cell receptor beta chains follows, all from one sample in a study of T-cell reconstitution after alpha-beta-depleted transplantation in children. TCRdb passed the PCR reads through MiXCR, listing each CDR3 protein once. This table holds approximately 130,000 distinct CDR3 sequences, roughly 9% found once. The material was PBMCs, mostly from graft donor cells, obtained 180 days after TCRalphabeta/CD19-depleted stem cell transplant. The source of these receptors is a girl less than two years old who had a stem cell transplant for combined immunodeficiency, so the T cells may come from the graft donor. CDR3s leave out the opening cysteine and the closing phenylalanine or tryptophan.

J gene | V gene | CDR3 protein
TRBJ2-7 | TRBV20-1 | SASSDSFYEQY
TRBJ2-3 | TRBV3-1 | ASQRDRSRRQY
TRBJ1-4 | TRBV6-5 | ASSYRGPGSATNEKLF
TRBJ2-5 | TRBV20-1 | SASLQETQY
TRBJ1-6 | TRBV5-1 | ASSLATGNHSPLH
TRBJ2-7 | TRBV5-6 | ASSSDRGSSYEQY
TRBJ2-7 | TRBV12-3/TRBV12-4 | ASSPPGLNYEQY
TRBJ2-1 | TRBV20-1 | SARDPGTQYNEQF
TRBJ2-7 | TRBV20-1 | SARLAGVGQY
TRBJ2-7 | TRBV6-2/TRBV6-3 | ASTHPGVGAGSYEQY
TRBJ2-7 | TRBV12-3/TRBV12-4 | ASSVRGRRTYEQY
TRBJ2-7 | TRBV10-3 | AISELIGVSYEQY
TRBJ1-2 | TRBV5-6 | ASSLGWGYT
TRBJ2-7 | TRBV11-2 | ASSLSGTGTPRGSYEQY
TRBJ2-5 | TRBV18 | ASSPRTGPGETQY
TRBJ2-3 | TRBV6-1 | ASSVWDRAGGTDTQY
TRBJ2-7 | TRBV29-1 | SGSLGQGGEQY
TRBJ1-3 | TRBV5-1 | ASSLAGISGHSGNTIY
TRBJ2-3 | TRBV20-1 | SARDLRTATDTQY
TRBJ2-7 | TRBV5-1 | ASSPPGQLSDYEQY
TRBJ2-1 | TRBV12-3/TRBV12-4 | ASSKGGAFYNEQF
TRBJ1-2 | TRBV9 | ASSVDPSREKDYGYT
TRBJ2-1 | TRBV29-1 | SAKRTGLYNEQF
TRBJ2-6 | TRBV6-5 | ASSYGSGANVLT
TRBJ2-7 | TRBV12-3/TRBV12-4 | ASSLRQGKVDEQY
TRBJ1-5 | TRBV7-2 | ASSSQGIVQPQH
TRBJ1-2 | TRBV12-3/TRBV12-4 | AITGGAVKGSYGYT
TRBJ1-1 | TRBV10-3 | AIRPGGLDTEAF
TRBJ2-3 | TRBV7-2 | ASSPDRGFSTDTQY
TRBJ1-1 | TRBV6-5 | ASSYRGRTEAF
TRBJ2-7 | TRBV5-1 | ASSLDGGSYEQY
TRBJ1-1 | TRBV5-1 | ASSLEAGVNTEAF
TRBJ2-7 | TRBV11-3 | ASSPHRGASYEQY
TRBJ1-1 | TRBV10-3 | AISESRSGEAF
TRBJ2-2 | TRBV6-1 | ASRDSRNAGELF
TRBJ1-6 | TRBV4-3 | ASSQVRDRSPLH
TRBJ2-3 | TRBV27 | ASSRTTSGARADTQY
TRBJ2-3 | TRBV12-3/TRBV12-4 | ASSPPGAYTDTQY
TRBJ1-4 | TRBV7-6 | ASSLVSGGDEKLF
TRBJ2-7 | TRBV5-1 | ASSLPLGRGLTYEQY
TRBJ1-2 | TRBV6-1 | ASSAGQGIYGYT
TRBJ2-1 | TRBV29-1 | SVEDRGGEF
TRBJ2-7 | TRBV5-1 | ASRGSSWEQY
TRBJ2-7 | TRBV4-2 | ASSQEGGGALYEQY
TRBJ2-1 | TRBV7-2 | ASSPLASNEQF
TRBJ1-5 | TRBV29-1 | SPGEQTYSNQPQH
TRBJ2-7 | TRBV20-1 | SAQTPSGRAQEQY
TRBJ2-7 | TRBV30 | AWSPGQPYEQY